The rows below give T cell receptor beta chains drawn from one sample of a study of shared clonotypes between healthy human individuals. Measured with immunoSEQ multiplex PCR; TCRdb has only the in-frame clones, and not every one. This repertoire shows hundreds of thousands of clones, around 72% found once; its top ten account for approximately 1.8%. Sequencing input: memory CD4+ T cells sorted from blood. The receptors were sampled from a woman aged 25 to 39 in good health. Both conserved end residues are part of each CDR3. The order of the fields is J gene, clone size, V gene, CDR3 protein. Only some rows state a clone size, as once, few, many or a class for expanded clones.

J: TRBJ1-1; size: .; V: TRBV10-3; CDR3: CAISGSGASEAFF
J: TRBJ2-3; size: many; V: TRBV19; CDR3: CASSRTATDTQYF
J: TRBJ1-5; size: .; V: TRBV2; CDR3: CASRSHYSNQPQHF
J: TRBJ2-2; size: .; V: TRBV11-2; CDR3: CASSQRGTGELFF
J: TRBJ2-7; size: .; V: TRBV7-3; CDR3: CASSRDANYEQYF
J: TRBJ2-1; size: .; V: TRBV2; CDR3: CASSDTGNNEQFF
J: TRBJ2-2; size: few; V: TRBV2; CDR3: CASRVGQGAGGELFF
J: TRBJ2-1; size: few; V: TRBV6-5; CDR3: CASSPGGDEQFF
J: TRBJ2-5; size: .; V: TRBV13; CDR3: CASSLPGLAGLETQYF
J: TRBJ2-5; size: .; V: TRBV19; CDR3: CASSNTRGETQYF
J: TRBJ1-4; size: .; V: TRBV9; CDR3: CASSVEQTNEKLFF
J: TRBJ1-2; size: .; V: TRBV5-1; CDR3: CASSLGQRGYTF
J: TRBJ1-4; size: few; V: TRBV5-6; CDR3: CASSLGQGTEKLFF
J: TRBJ1-1; size: once; V: TRBV7-2; CDR3: CASSVQGTEAFF
J: TRBJ1-1; size: few; V: TRBV7-9; CDR3: CASSFVGANTEAFF
J: TRBJ2-4; size: .; V: TRBV28; CDR3: CASSVTGTRYGIQYF
J: TRBJ1-1; size: .; V: TRBV28; CDR3: CASRGLNTEAFF
J: TRBJ2-5; size: .; V: TRBV7-8; CDR3: CASSLARGTGIGETQYF
J: TRBJ2-7; size: .; V: TRBV6-6; CDR3: CASSYSLAGEEEQYF
J: TRBJ2-1; size: .; V: TRBV19; CDR3: CASTPGLADTQQFF
J: TRBJ2-1; size: .; V: TRBV10-2; CDR3: CASQNSVYNEQFF
J: TRBJ1-5; size: .; V: TRBV19; CDR3: CASSIGWGSQPQHF
J: TRBJ2-7; size: .; V: TRBV7-6; CDR3: CASSRGLAASYEQYF